The 4 T cell receptor beta chains below come from one sample, sequenced in a study of CD8 T cells in ankylosing spondylitis. Each CDR3 protein is one row after TCRdb ran MiXCR on the 5' RACE reads. The repertoire holds 250,000 to 300,000 distinct CDR3 sequences, with around 20% as singletons. The sample was blood, either unsorted or a sorted T cell fraction (not recorded which). Receptors were obtained from a male donor with ankylosing spondylitis or in good health (not recorded which).

This clonotype was seen only a few times. The chain couples TRBV18 to TRBJ1-5; weak D call: TRBD1 (6 bases). CDR1 is KGHSH and CDR2 is LQKENI in the germline V gene. The V and J ends lost 5 bases and 6 bases respectively, with 14 bases between them. The length of the CDR3 is 14 residues. The CDR3 nucleotides are TGTGCCAGCTCAGGCACAGGGACGGTTCAGCCCCAGCATTTT. The encoded protein is CASSGTGTVQPQHF.

The chain has TRBV24-1 and TRBJ1-4; TRBD1 matches 9 bases. In germline, CDR1 is KGHDR, CDR2 SFDVKD. The CDR3 runs 16 residues. V shed 3 bases, J shed 8 bases, and the junction held 9 bases outside the gene matches. CDR3 DNA: TGTGCCACCAGTGATCGCAAGCAGGACAGGGGCGAAAAACTGTTTTTT. This codes for CATSDRKQDRGEKLFF.

This chain links TRBV5-1 with TRBJ2-5; a possible D gene is TRBD1 (6 bases). Trimming pared 2 bases from V and 2 bases from J, leaving 10 bases between. Per germline, CDR1 SGHRS and CDR2 YFSETQ. The CDR3 extends over 14 amino acids. CDR3 nucleotides: TGCGCCAGCAGCTTAACAGGGCCTCAAGAGACCCAGTACTTC. This codes for CASSLTGPQETQYF.

The rearrangement uses TRBV12-3 or TRBV12-4 and TRBJ1-5; 8 nucleotides match TRBD1. This CDR3 is built from 15 residues. Trimming cost V 6 bases and J 0 bases; bases outside gene matches: 4. The chain's CDR3 is CASSSGQASNQPQHF. CDR3 coding DNA: TGTGCCAGCAGCTCGGGACAGGCTAGCAATCAGCCCCAGCATTTT.